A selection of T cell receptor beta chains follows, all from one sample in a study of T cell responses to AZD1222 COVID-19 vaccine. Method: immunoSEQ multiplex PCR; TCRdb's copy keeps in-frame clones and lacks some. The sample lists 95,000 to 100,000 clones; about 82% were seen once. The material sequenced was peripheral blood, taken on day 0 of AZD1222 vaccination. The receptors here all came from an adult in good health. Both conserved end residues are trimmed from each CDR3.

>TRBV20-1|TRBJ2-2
SASLGSGELF
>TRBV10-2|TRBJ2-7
ASMSQRSYEQY
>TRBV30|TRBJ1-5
AWSVGFGNQPQH
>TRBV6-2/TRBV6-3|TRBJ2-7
ASSRGPGTSEQY
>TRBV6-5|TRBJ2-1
ASSKRGSEQF
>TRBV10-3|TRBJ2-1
AISHPGQGSWDEQF
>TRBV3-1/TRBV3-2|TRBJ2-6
ASSPGTGSGANVLT
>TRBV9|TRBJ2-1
ASSADHRSYNEQF
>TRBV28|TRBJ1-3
ASSPPRTGISGNTIY
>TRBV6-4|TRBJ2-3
ASSVLAGGPPDTQY
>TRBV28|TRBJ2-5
ASSLSRGLGSIQETQY
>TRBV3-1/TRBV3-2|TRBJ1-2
ASSPIGYSGYT
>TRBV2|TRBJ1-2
ASSLTSGNYGYT
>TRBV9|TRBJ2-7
ASSDPIGNEQY
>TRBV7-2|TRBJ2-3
ASSLVVGPGGSDTQY
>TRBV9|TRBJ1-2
ASSVGGTGNDYGYT
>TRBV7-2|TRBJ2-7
ASSSAGTFSYEQY
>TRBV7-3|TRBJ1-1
ASSLTGEKAF
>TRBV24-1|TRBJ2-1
ATSDLGLAGDHEQF
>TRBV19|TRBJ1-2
ASSMGRGQNYGYT
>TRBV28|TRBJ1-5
ASSPRREREHTQPQH
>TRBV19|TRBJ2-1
ASRGRESYNEQF
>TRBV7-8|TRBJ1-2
ASSSRTGSGYT
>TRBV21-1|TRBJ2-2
ASSSHRSKGDTGELF
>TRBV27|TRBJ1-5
ASSPARDRVWNQPQH
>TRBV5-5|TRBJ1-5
ASSLDRADQPQH
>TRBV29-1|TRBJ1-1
SVESGPNEAF
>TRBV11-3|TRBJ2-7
ASSSRTGYEQY
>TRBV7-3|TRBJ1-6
ASSRDYNSPLH
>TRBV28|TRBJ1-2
ASSLKAYYGYT
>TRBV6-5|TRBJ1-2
ASSDSGTGSGYT
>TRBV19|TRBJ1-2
ASSTNVRGRGYT
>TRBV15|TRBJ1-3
ATSIDRAGNTIY
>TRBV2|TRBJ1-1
ASSEARTANTEAF
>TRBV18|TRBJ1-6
ASSRADNSPLH
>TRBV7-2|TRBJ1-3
ASSLDSGNTIY
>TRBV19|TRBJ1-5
ASSIGSVINQPQH
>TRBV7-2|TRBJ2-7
ASSLVRTYEQY
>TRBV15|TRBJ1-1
ATSRDRVVAGTEAF
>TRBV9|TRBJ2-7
ASSAQLVGEQY
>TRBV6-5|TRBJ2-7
ASRPPQGTISEQY